The following is a T cell receptor (beta chain) sequence with its context. What this receptor recognizes is not known. It has no much larger one-base neighbor in the sample; base qualities were not kept. Libraries were prepared through the immunoSEQ multiplex PCR assay. For the multiplex PCR, a mixture combining 60 forward primers for TCR Vbeta segments and 13 reverse primers for TCR Jbeta segments was used. A multiplex PCR assay on genomic DNA amplified the CDR3 region of rearranged TCR beta genes. The Illumina HiSeq System was used to sequence the amplified TCR beta libraries as 87-base-pair reads. In the paper's pipeline: A later analysis counted tens of millions of unique TCR beta chains across the 666 repertoires, and 9 million to 14 million of these chains were shared by at least two donors. Raw reads were error-corrected and collapsed into unique sequences by a nearest-neighbor algorithm in which closely related sequences were merged to remove PCR and sequencing errors. CDR3 sequences were aligned to IMGT reference sequences to assign V, D and J gene segments. For a sequence to be retained, at least a six-nucleotide match to both a V gene segment and a J gene segment was required. Rearrangements were classified as productive when the CDR3 lacked stop codons and remained in frame with V and J, and all other rearrangements were classified as non-productive. CDR3 was defined by IMGT convention, running from the second conserved V-encoded cysteine to the conserved J-encoded phenylalanine. In an earlier analysis of 500 to 650 of the donors, sequences lacking an unambiguous match to a single V gene segment were excluded. An earlier analysis of fewer than 750 of the donors classified V segments as functional when productive rearrangements were above 56.7% and as segregating when the standard deviation between donors was above 5%. A statistical classification framework was built for diagnosing cytomegalovirus status from the catalog of TCR beta chain sequences. V and J gene assignment, in a later analysis, came from comparing TCR nucleotide sequences with IMGT/GENE-DB human TR gene sequences. A later analysis assigned CDR3 sequences and most-parsimonious VDJ recombination scenarios with the TCRdist pipeline. In a later analysis, every TCR beta chain was defined by the combination of its CDR3 amino acid sequence and its V-gene family, and reads without a unique V-gene family were dropped. In a later analysis, around 650 highly shared, low-generation-probability nucleotide sequences were removed to address suspected cross-contamination and a sequencing artifact. A later analysis calculated a clonal expansion index for each public chain from normalized within-repertoire ranks of inferred template counts. In a later analysis, generation probabilities were computed with a VDJ recombination model fitted to out-of-frame rearrangements, and the resulting probabilities were checked against IGoR. In a later analysis, hypergeometric tests were used to score TCR-TCR, TCR-HLA and TCR-CMV co-occurrence, with a repertoire-size bias correction applied to TCR pairs. False discovery rates were estimated in a later analysis by permuting HLA or CMV assignments 20 times. In a later analysis, co-occurring TCRs were grouped with DBSCAN, and TCRdist sequence similarity was added when clustering was performed within HLA-allele-positive subsets. Repertoires with fewer than 30,000 or more than 120,000 public chains, plus five repertoires with anomalous nucleotide sharing, were excluded from co-occurrence clustering. TCRdb stores this immuneACCESS table with in-frame sequences only. Part of the clones is absent; in the studies checked, under half of the shortfall reflects unresolved V genes, and no reason is known for the rest. V and J calls and clone size are given by that table; D and trimming were obtained from the DNA. For this sample there are about 190,000 clones; 75% to 90% appear just once. Approximately 0.8% of the sample is in the top ten clones.

The cohort comprised under 700 healthy bone marrow donors. At the time of sampling, every cohort member was nominally healthy, though immune exposures that went unrecorded were likely present. The donor was CMV seronegative and belonged to the group of 352 seronegative cohort members. Every donor gave a peripheral blood sample, and the peripheral blood mononuclear cells from that sample were used for TCR beta sequencing. Genomic DNA extraction from the blood cell samples was performed with the Qiagen DNeasy Blood Extraction Kit. This sample was taken from a study of cytomegalovirus exposure and HLA in healthy donors (dated by TCRdb to about 2017). Regarding the complete study: An earlier analysis of 587 of the donors reported 276 Gb of sequence data and 95 million to 120 million unique TCR beta sequences obtained from 180 million or so T cells. Among some 410 genotyped donors of the cohort, an average of around 220,000 unique TCR beta nucleotide sequences was sequenced per donor, of which about 18% were non-productive. Donor age, sex, ethnicity and CMV serostatus were collected together with the repertoire data. Every repertoire in the discovery cohort had been generated on one and the same sequencing platform. HLA typing covered class I and class II loci at four-digit resolution. Rather than using new phenotypic data, the later analysis identified candidate immune exposures from TCR beta sequences and from how often those sequences occurred across donors. An early release covering roughly 600 HLA-typed donors comprised 300 to 350 gigabases of sequencing data and about 90 million unique TCR sequences. The genetic ancestry cluster associated with self-reported Caucasian donors included over 80% of the 300 to 450 genotyped donors. Along with the approximately 700-subject first cohort, a separate validation cohort of roughly 110 different subjects was used. To study patterns of TCR occurrence, a later analysis re-analyzed previously published TCR beta repertoires from 666 donors and added high-resolution HLA genotyping. Genome-wide SNP genotypes for about 55% of the roughly 670 donors were used in a later genetic analysis, which treated that subset as a discovery cohort. An earlier analysis of approximately 500 of the donors applied high-throughput TCR beta sequencing to assess whether each TCR beta V gene segment acted as functional or pseudogenic. To predict cytomegalovirus infection status, the study combined high-throughput TCR immunosequencing, statistical association of individual TCRs with disease status, and machine learning. Because of strong linkage in the cohort, roughly five DR-DQ haplotypes were treated as single units for association and clustering. The study used immunosequencing to profile the T cell repertoires of several hundred subjects and linked those repertoires to cytomegalovirus serostatus. Typing coverage differed by locus: A, B, C, DRB1 and DQB1 were typed in about 620-640 donors, DQA1 in 500 to 550, DPA1 in roughly 590, and DPB1 in just under 490. The study aimed to test whether cataloging public T cell receptors could reveal signatures of past pathogen exposure.

Findings and caveats that apply to the study as a whole: Broadly in line with IMGT annotations, most TCR beta V segments showed up in productive rearrangements about 87% or about 30% of the time in an earlier analysis of around 600 of the donors. Linkage disequilibrium might explain the correlated functional status among segregating V segments, but an unknown experimental factor could not be excluded. The study listed 150 to 200 TCR beta chains as associated with cytomegalovirus. In a later analysis, HLA-associated TCR beta chains showed more clonal expansion and lower generation probabilities than non-associated chains that were equally common. In a later analysis, most CMV-associated TCR beta chains were found to appear HLA-restricted, with HLA associations seemingly driven largely by CMV exposure. While some public TCRs were present in many individuals, most TCR sequences turned up only very rarely across donors. CMV serostatus was the only immune exposure information available for the cohort. An association between a missense DCLRE1C variant and V-gene and J-gene trimming of TCR beta chains was found in a later genetic analysis and replicated in an independent cohort. Approximately 18 rarely observed V segments, including chromosome 9 orphons, were excluded from the earlier analysis of a few hundred of the donors because counts were too low. This cohort had only TCR beta chains sequenced, and the lack of alpha or paired-chain data limited which features could be detected. The classifier was reported to diagnose cytomegalovirus status with high specificity and sensitivity in both the original cohort and the validation cohort. A further reported finding was that TCR beta sequences accurately predicted the HLA-A and HLA-B alleles for most subjects in the first cohort. According to the authors, the approach could potentially be generalized to other disease states and immunological phenotypes. Roughly uniform sequencing depth across donors was assumed in presence/absence analyses, although this assumption may not hold. A later analysis found that TCR association rates varied across HLA loci, with DRB1 alleles showing the most associated TCRs and HLA-C alleles the fewest. In a later analysis, around 17,000 TCR beta sequences were associated with specific HLA alleles at a false discovery rate of 0.05. A few of the identified cytomegalovirus-associated TCR beta chains were confirmed in vitro to be specific for cytomegalovirus antigens. Strong co-occurrence of HLA alleles, especially DR and DQ, made assigning TCR associations to individual alleles difficult. According to a later analysis, parvovirus B19, influenza, CMV and Epstein-Barr virus appeared linked to several top co-occurrence clusters. Some IMGT-functional V segments, including TRBV6-2 and TRBV6-3, could not be distinguished by the 87-base-pair reads and were therefore excluded. A cluster of highly shared sequence variants was judged likely to be a technical artifact of the sequencing pipeline. Because HLA typing was unavailable for some donors at each locus, only the typed subset was used in association tests. A later genetic analysis reported fewer N-insertions in productive TCRs among donors in an Asian-associated ancestry cluster than the approximately 700-donor mean.

Trimming leaves V shorter by 8 bases and J shorter by 3 bases, with the junction holding 8 bases beyond the gene matches. There are 14 amino acids in the CDR3, from cysteine to phenylalanine inclusive. The sequence is cut down to CDR3 DNA, 42 bases in frame from base 1. Taken from the germline V gene, the CDR1 and CDR2 loops are KGHSH and LQKENI. Sequenced material: PBMCs. This TCR was sampled from a woman younger than 30 in good health and CMV-seronegative. The rearranged segments are TRBV18 and TRBJ2-7, and TRBD1 aligns with 9 junction nucleotides. In nucleotide form, the sequence is TGTGCCAGCAACCCCGGGACAGGGATCTACGAGCAGTACTTC. It translates to CASNPGTGIYEQYF.